This T cell receptor (beta chain) is drawn from a study of T cell repertoires and HLA-DP antigens (dated by TCRdb to 2017 to 2018). Regarding the research as a whole: The study used an in vitro model of CD4+ T cell alloreactivity in which transduced HeLa cells presented allogeneic HLA-DP. Compared with self, one alloantigen differed at one amino acid in the peptide-binding groove and the other differed at ten, modelling structurally similar versus dissimilar alloantigens. Of the three donors, two were male and one was female, and their ages ranged from the 18-to-29 age band up to the 60-to-69 age band. An average DNA input of about 210 ng was used for sorted CD137+CD4+ samples, compared with approximately 1.2 ug for pre-culture CD4+ samples.

Untouched CD4+ T cells were isolated from Ficoll-separated PBMC by magnetic bead negative selection, reaching an average purity of about 98%. Untouched CD4+ T cells were isolated with magnetic beads from Ficoll-separated PBMC, and a purity of approximately 98% was reached with negligible CD8+ contamination. Peripheral blood mononuclear cells were supplied by the buffy coats of three healthy blood donors, who served as the study donors. CMV seronegative status was shared by all three donors. The DNeasy Blood & Tissue Kit was used to extract genomic DNA. For each subject, genomic DNA from sorted CD137+CD4+ cells and from pre-culture CD4+ baseline samples underwent TCRB sequencing. Summary of the overall study and its limitations: Clonality of sorted CD137+ cells was similar against both alloantigens (roughly 0.4) and much higher than in pre-culture samples (about 0.04). Naive and memory CD4+ repertoires were not analysed separately. Clones undetected before culture had an average cumulative frequency of 36.3% against one allele and around 55% against the other. The study was limited by having only three donors, by relying on a non-physiological HeLa antigen-presenting system, and by using total CD4+ responder cells.

Details on this clone: The clone's antigen remains unknown. Per-base qualities were not stored, and no clone one base away is much larger.

In the germline V gene, CDR1 corresponds to SGHVT and CDR2 to SQSDAQ. The CDR3, from cysteine to phenylalanine, totals 16 residues. Only CDR3 DNA is held: 48 bases, read in frame from base 1. Relative to germline, V is 2 bases shorter and J is 2 bases shorter, with 15 bases between their ends. The immunoSEQ multiplex PCR, with forward primers for 54 TRBV segments and reverse primers for 13 TRBJ segments, was used to amplify TCRB CDR3 regions. For pre-culture CD4+ samples, sequencing was done at deep resolution with a target of about 220,000 T cell genomes. Sequencing of the amplicons was done on an Illumina HiSeq System, giving 87 bp reads that spanned the CDR3. On the authors' methods: Correction for PCR and sequencing errors was applied to reads, and CDR3 regions were defined through alignment to IMGT reference sequences. Synthetic template pools were used to estimate counts of templates and unique rearrangements. Clonality was computed by subtracting Pielou's evenness from 1. Richness was estimated with the Daley-Smith estimator. Repertoire overlap was measured with Morisita's index. Clones present in cultured samples but not detected in the pre-culture repertoire of the same donor were defined as low-abundance clones. TCRdb re-hosts the immuneACCESS table, in-frame sequences only. Its copies lack some clones; in the studies checked, an unresolved V gene accounts for under half of them, and the cause for the rest is not known. From that table come the V and J calls and clone size; the DNA was used to work out D and trimming. This sample has around 100,000 clones in its table, and 80% to 95% of those were observed once. The ten largest clones capture under 0.35% of the sample.

This TCR derives from a woman aged 18-29 years in good health and CMV-seronegative. What was sequenced was CD4+ T cells from PBMCs. This chain joins TRBV7-4 to TRBJ2-5; matching of 6 bases hints at TRBD2 as the D gene. CDR3 loop: CASSLSTGTPQETQYF. The nucleotide sequence is TGTGCCAGCAGCTTAAGCACCGGGACTCCACAAGAGACCCAGTACTTC. With the portions outside the CDR3 filled from the reference TRBV7-4 and TRBJ2-5 genes, the complete variable region becomes GAGVSQSPRYKVAKRGRDVALRCDSISGHVTLYWYRQTLGQGSEVLTYSQSDAQRDKSGRPSGRFSAERPERSVSTLKIQRTEQGDSAVYLCASSLSTGTPQETQYFGPGTRLLVL.